This TCR beta chain appears in the sequencing data of a study of blood T cells in healthy people across ages. With respect to this clonotype: Its antigen remains unidentified. This likely comes from a read error, as the CDR3 has no conserved phenylalanine or tryptophan at its end.

With a J-beta primer mix and a sample-barcoded 5' primer, a second PCR ran roughly 6 to 12 cycles. CDR3-containing paired-end reads numbered at least 3 million in each sample. TCRdb analysed the 5' RACE reads with MiXCR anew, one entry per CDR3 protein. The data show approximately 780,000 distinct CDR3 sequences, roughly 26% seen once. Broader study findings: Possibly, changes in expanded clonotypes were confounded because donor CMV status was unknown.

Another study also made use of these data, one on T cells of mothers and their children.

Input material: blood. The clonotype was recovered from a boy aged 10-17 years in good health.

In nucleotides, the CDR3 is TGTGCCAGCAGTTTTGGGGGCCCGGGGTACGAGCAGTACCTC. The encoded protein is CASSFGGPGYEQYL. The rearrangement links TRBV12-3 or TRBV12-4 to TRBJ2-7; TRBD1 might be the D (6 bases). Trimming cost V 3 bases and J 4 bases, with 13 bases left between them. The CDR3 is made up of 14 amino acids.